This T cell receptor (beta chain) originates from a study of blood T cell repertoires in COVID-19. Study-level background: Samples taken during acute and convalescent COVID-19 were collected in the United States, Italy and Spain. In each case, the material was cDNA or gDNA derived from T cells, B-cell-depleted T cells, or PBMCs.

Germline values: CDR1 GTSNPN, CDR2 SVGIG (reference sequence). The CDR3 runs 15 residues. V was clipped by 5 bases and J by 1 base; unmatched bases: 6. In the original processing: Amplification with reference gene primers provided the estimates of nucleated cell counts. Using immunoSEQ multiplex PCR, the repertoire was profiled, and TCRdb retains in-frame clones only, with some absent. V, J and clone size are taken as reported in that table, and D and trimming were inferred from the DNA itself. The sample lists hundreds of thousands of clones, about 82% occurring once. The sequencing input was peripheral blood. The chain has TRBV30 and TRBJ2-3, with 10 bases that match TRBD1. The TCR was taken from a human donor in a cohort sampled during active COVID-19. CDR3 sequence (DNA): TGTGCCTGGGACTTGACAGGGGGCGGCACAGATACGCAGTATTTT. It is translated as CAWDLTGGGTDTQYF.